The source of this T cell receptor beta chain is a study of long-term antiretroviral therapy in people with HIV. V gave up 7 bases and J gave up 2 bases, with 12 bases separating them. Germline loops: CDR1 LNHDA, CDR2 SQIVND (reference sequence). The CDR3 consists of 14 residues. Overall study results and limits: Diversity measured after ART increased yet remained under transplant donor controls. Dominance of pre-ART expanded clones persisted, fluctuating and often declining after ART.

Concerning this clone itself: Its antigen is undetermined.

With survey level as its setting, the immunoSEQ assay was v3.0. The protocol was immunoSEQ multiplex PCR, while the TCRdb copy is restricted to in-frame clones and leaves out a portion. The sample records 32,000 or so clones, 80% to 90% being singletons. The origin of this receptor is a man in his fifties or sixties with HIV. The chain has TRBV19 and TRBJ1-3; possibly TRBD1 for D (6 bases). The sample here was unsorted PBMCs, taken 3.2 years before starting antiretroviral therapy. This chain's CDR3 is CASTNKGAGNTIYF. The DNA for the CDR3 is TGTGCCAGTACCAACAAGGGGGCTGGAAACACCATATATTTT.